These 19 T cell receptor beta chains came from one sample sequenced in a study of a mutant IDH1 vaccine in newly diagnosed glioma. These receptors have no known antigen. Time point of the sample: week 35, safety follow-up. Vaccination used 300 ug of mutant IDH1 20-mer peptide per dose, with topical imiquimod. Data came from immunoSEQ multiplex PCR; TCRdb stores just in-frame clones and leaves some out. Of around 40,000 clones listed, 75% to 90% are singletons. This sample comprised PBMCs, obtained from a glioma patient whose treatment included an IDH1 peptide vaccine. The source is a man in his forties or fifties with glioma.

This clone was recorded only once. The rearrangement links TRBV28 to TRBJ2-4, with D maybe TRBD2 (7 bases). The CDR3 contains 14 residues. Germline lookup yields CDR1 MDHEN and CDR2 SYDVKM. V was shortened by 2 bases and J by 13 bases, with 18 bases between the two germline ends. Here the CDR3 DNA reads TGTGCCAGCAGTTTACCCCAGGGGAAGCGGGACCAGTACTTC. Translated: CASSLPQGKRDQYF.

The chain links TRBV7-9 to TRBJ2-7; 7 positions agree with TRBD1. V shed 7 bases, J shed 3 bases, and the junction held 6 bases outside the gene matches. The CDR3 loop spans 13 amino acids. Germline V CDR1 and CDR2: SEHNR, FQNEAQ (reference sequence). CDR3 amino acids: CASKMTGSYEQYF. The CDR3 bases are TGTGCCAGCAAGATGACAGGGAGCTACGAGCAGTACTTC.

This chain joins TRBV28 and TRBJ1-4; unclear D gene. Germline V CDR1 and CDR2: MDHEN, SYDVKM. V lost 6 bases to trimming and J lost 11 bases, with 13 bases between them. This CDR3 is 12 amino acids long. CDR3 DNA sequence: TGTGCCAGCAGCCCTCCCGTGGGGAAACTGTTTTTT. The encoded protein is CASSPPVGKLFF.

This clone turned up a few times. The chain couples TRBV5-8 to TRBJ1-5, with TRBD1 identical over 9 bases. This CDR3 contains 14 residues. Unmatched junction bases numbered 6, after V lost 0 bases and J lost 11 bases. Germline V gene sequence: CDR1 SGHTS, CDR2 YDEGEE. Here the CDR3 DNA reads TGTGCCAGCAGCTTGGGGGACAGGGATCACGCCCAGCATTTT. Its protein product is CASSLGDRDHAQHF.

The rearrangement joins TRBV6-5 to TRBJ2-7, with 8 bases identical to TRBD2. The V gene's germline CDR1 is MNHEY and CDR2 SVGAGI. V lost 6 bases, J lost 3 bases, and 10 bases stayed unmatched. The CDR3 covers 15 residues. This CDR3 is CASRALAGPNYEQYF. CDR3 sequence (DNA): TGTGCCAGCAGAGCTCTAGCGGGCCCTAACTACGAGCAGTACTTC.

This chain uses TRBV30 with TRBJ1-3; 8 nucleotides match TRBD1. Germline V CDR1 and CDR2: GTSNPN, SVGIG (reference sequence). V shed 1 base, J shed 4 bases, and the junction held 18 bases outside the gene matches. This CDR3 is 19 amino acids long. The CDR3 spells CAWSARRGQVASGGNTIYF. CDR3 DNA: TGTGCCTGGAGTGCTCGGAGGGGACAGGTGGCTTCGGGGGGAAACACCATATATTTT.

This clone is a singleton in its sample. J is TRBJ2-7 and V is TRBV28; D is perhaps TRBD1 (6 bases). V was shortened by 3 bases and J by 4 bases, with 10 bases between the two germline ends. The germline V gene has CDR1 MDHEN and CDR2 SYDVKM. This CDR3 spans 13 amino acids. The CDR3 DNA sequence: TGTGCCAGCAGTTTGGGGACATTTTACGAGCAGTACTTC. Translation gives CASSLGTFYEQYF.

The chain is built from TRBV10-3 and TRBJ2-7, with TRBD2 matching 13 bases. The CDR3 loop spans 12 amino acids. The junction had 3 bases not matched to a gene; V was cut back by 10 bases and J by 6 bases. Germline V lookup: CDR1 ENHRY, CDR2 SYGVKD. For the CDR3, the DNA is TGTGCCAGCCGGACTAGCGGGAGCGAGCAGTACTTC. This translates into CASRTSGSEQYF.

This clone was picked up one time. This chain links TRBV5-1 with TRBJ1-1; 7 bases are a match to TRBD1. The germline V gene encodes CDR1 SGHRS and CDR2 YFSETQ. Losses at the gene ends were 3 bases for V and 1 base for J; bases not matched to a gene: 9. This CDR3 contains 16 residues. The CDR3 here is CASSSKTRTGNTEAFF. For the CDR3, the DNA is TGCGCCAGCAGCTCCAAAACCCGGACAGGGAACACTGAAGCTTTCTTT.

The rearrangement uses TRBV18 and TRBJ1-2; the D gene is possibly TRBD1 (5 bases). Germline V gives CDR1 KGHSH, CDR2 LQKENI. This CDR3 has 15 amino acids. The ends were cut back, 2 bases at V and 5 bases at J, with 15 bases in the middle. CDR3 nucleotides: TGTGCCAGCTCACCAATAACCGACAGAACATATGGCTACACCTTC. Translated, it gives CASSPITDRTYGYTF.

V is TRBV6-1 and J is TRBJ2-7; D may be TRBD2 (5 bases). V gave up 2 bases and J gave up 2 bases, with 13 bases separating them. Germline V CDR1 and CDR2: MNHNS, SASEGT. CDR3 length: 15 amino acids. This chain's CDR3 is CASSEPIRGTYEQYV. The CDR3 coding sequence is TGTGCCAGCAGTGAACCGATCCGGGGAACCTACGAGCAGTACGTC.

This clone was observed a few times. The CDR3 here is CASSYSQGPWYEQYF. Written as DNA, the CDR3 is TGTGCCAGCAGTTACTCACAGGGTCCCTGGTACGAGCAGTACTTC. V and J are TRBV6-5 and TRBJ2-7, with D perhaps TRBD1 (6 bases). CDR3 size: 15 residues. Germline V gene lookup returns CDR1 MNHEY and CDR2 SVGAGI. Trimming cost V 0 bases and J 4 bases, with 13 bases left between them.

V is TRBV4-1 and J is TRBJ1-1; maybe TRBD1 (5 bases). There are 16 residues in the CDR3. Germline CDR1 and CDR2: MGHRA and YSYEKL. V dropped 4 bases and J dropped 3 bases, with 18 bases sitting between them. The CDR3 sequence is CASSRSWQGLYTEAFF. The CDR3 DNA reads as TGCGCCAGCAGCCGTTCGTGGCAGGGACTTTACACTGAAGCTTTCTTT.

This chain joins TRBV28 and TRBJ1-5, with 7 nucleotides matching TRBD1. Germline lookup yields CDR1 MDHEN and CDR2 SYDVKM. This CDR3 comprises 14 residues. V lost 5 bases to trimming and J lost 3 bases; unmatched junction nucleotides: 4. The CDR3 reads CASSGTVPNQPQHF. The CDR3 DNA follows: TGTGCCAGCAGTGGGACAGTTCCCAATCAGCCCCAGCATTTT.

The V gene is TRBV6-1, the J gene TRBJ1-2, with D perhaps matching TRBD1 (6 bases). This CDR3 is built from 15 residues. The germline CDR1 and CDR2 sequences are MNHNS and SASEGT. With 1 base removed from V and 3 bases from J, the gap between germline ends came to 12 bases. CDR3 bases: TGTGCCAGCAGTGAAGGGGGGGCCCCATACTATGGCTACACCTTC. It encodes CASSEGGAPYYGYTF.

This clone showed up just once. The rearrangement uses TRBV7-9 and TRBJ2-3; D is ambiguous. Germline CDR1 is SEHNR and CDR2 is FQNEAQ (reference sequence). The CDR3 consists of 14 residues. V lost 4 bases, J lost 3 bases, and 11 bases lay in between. CDR3 amino acids: CASSSPSQTDTQYF. The CDR3 DNA is TGTGCCAGCAGCTCGCCGTCCCAAACAGATACGCAGTATTTT.

The chain joins TRBV7-2 to TRBJ2-7, with 8 bases aligning to TRBD1. CDR1 SGHTA and CDR2 FQGNSA come from the germline V gene. The CDR3 loop spans 14 amino acids. J lost 9 bases, V lost 6 bases, and 13 bases had no gene match. The CDR3 region is CASSPSGQGMGQYF. In DNA form, the CDR3 reads TGTGCCAGCAGTCCCAGCGGACAGGGAATGGGGCAGTACTTC.

The J gene is TRBJ1-4, the V gene TRBV6-5; 8 positions agree with TRBD1. Looked up from germline, CDR1 is MNHEY and CDR2 is SVGAGI. The CDR3 is 15 amino acids. This CDR3 reads CKNFNRGGEVKKLFF. CDR3 in DNA: TGTAAAAACTTCAACAGGGGGGGGGAAGTCAAAAAACTGTTTTTT.

The V call is TRBV5-1, the J call TRBJ1-1, with no clear D. The CDR3 totals 14 residues. Germline values: CDR1 SGHRS, CDR2 YFSETQ. V dropped 4 bases and J dropped 0 bases, with 10 bases sitting between them. The CDR3 loop reads CASSMDGLNTEAFF. The CDR3 nucleotides read TGCGCCAGCAGCATGGACGGATTGAACACTGAAGCTTTCTTT.